This record concerns one T cell receptor beta chain sequence. The target antigen is unknown. V trimming: 7 bases; J trimming: 3 bases; junction bases outside the gene matches: 6. The germline CDR1 and CDR2 sequences are LNHDA and SQIVND (reference sequence). The CDR3 spans 13 residues. This sample was taken from a study of cytomegalovirus exposure and HLA in healthy donors. Primers for the PCR totalled 60 Vbeta and 13 Jbeta. The method was immunoSEQ multiplex PCR; TCRdb's version includes in-frame clones alone and lacks a portion of them. The profile shows some 200,000 clones, roughly 79% of them singletons. Study results and caveats: Among TCR sequences, most were rare, though some public TCRs appeared in many donors. TCR beta sequences reportedly predicted the HLA-A and HLA-B alleles of most subjects accurately. Across donors, presence/absence analyses took sequencing depth to be roughly uniform. Available immune exposure information was restricted to CMV serostatus only.

This sequence joins TRBV19 and TRBJ2-7; TRBD1 agrees at 7 bases. The receptor's source is a young man in good health and CMV-seronegative. Specimen: PBMCs. The CDR3 nucleotides are TGTGCCAGTACCGACAGGGTGAACTACGAGCAGTACTTC. Residues: CASTDRVNYEQYF. Supplemented by reference TRBV19 and TRBJ2-7, the full variable domain reads DGGITQSPKYLFRKEGQNVTLSCEQNLNHDAMYWYRQDPGQGLRLIYYSQIVNDFQKGDIAEGYSVSREKKESFPLTVTSAQKNPTAFYLCASTDRVNYEQYFGPGTRLTVT.